Below, 24 T cell receptor beta chains from the same sample are listed, as sequenced in a study of blood T cell repertoires in COVID-19. The table came from immunoSEQ multiplex PCR; TCRdb's copy has only in-frame clones and leaves some out. The sample lists some 200,000 clones, 86% occurring once. Sequenced sample: peripheral blood. All receptors derive from a man older than 75 with acute or convalescent COVID-19.

The V gene is TRBV7-2, the J gene TRBJ1-2; TRBD1 aligns across 10 bases. The CDR3 is 15 amino acids. J gave up 5 bases and V 0 bases, and 3 bases lay outside the gene matches. Germline loops: CDR1 SGHTA, CDR2 FQGNSA. The CDR3 DNA reads TGTGCCAGCAGCTTAGCGGGGACAGGGGAGTATGGCTACACCTTC. This sequence encodes CASSLAGTGEYGYTF.

The chain is built from TRBV14 and TRBJ1-2; a weak D match, TRBD1 (6 bases). Germline V lookup: CDR1 SGHDN, CDR2 FVKESK. This CDR3 is built from 17 residues. Trimming took 2 bases from V and 4 from J, leaving 20 bases between them. CDR3 amino acids: CASSQIPTGGGGYGYTF. Written as DNA, the CDR3 is TGTGCCAGCAGCCAAATCCCCACAGGCGGGGGCGGCTATGGCTACACCTTC.

In its sample, this clone was seen once. This chain uses TRBV2 with TRBJ2-3, with D maybe TRBD2 (7 bases). The V gene's germline CDR1 is SNHLY and CDR2 FYNNEI. V dropped 6 bases and J dropped 3 bases, with 19 bases sitting between them. The CDR3 totals 16 residues. In DNA, the CDR3 is TGTGCCAGCAGGAGAGGGGGAGGGCCTGAAACAGATACGCAGTATTTT. It yields the protein CASRRGGGPETDTQYF.

The rearrangement links TRBV28 to TRBJ2-2; TRBD2 matches at 13 bases. V gave up 5 bases and J gave up 4 bases; unmatched junction bases: 16. The CDR3 contains 20 residues. Germline CDR1 MDHEN, CDR2 SYDVKM. In DNA, the CDR3 is TGTGCCAGCAGTCCGCATGCCGGGACTAGCGGGGCCCAGGGCACCGGGGAGCTGTTTTTT. Its protein product is CASSPHAGTSGAQGTGELFF.

The chain carries TRBV11-3 and TRBJ2-5; 9 positions match TRBD2. V lost 1 base, J lost 1 base, and 7 bases stayed unmatched. Germline CDR1 and CDR2: SGHNT and YENEEA. The CDR3 runs to 17 residues. DNA of the CDR3: TGTGCCAGCAGCTTAGTGGGCCTGACTAGCGGCCAAGAGACCCAGTACTTC. As protein: CASSLVGLTSGQETQYF.

This CDR3 is CASRGISGAKNIQYF. CDR3 bases: TGTGCCAGCAGAGGTATATCGGGAGCCAAAAACATTCAGTACTTC. The J gene is TRBJ2-4, the V gene TRBV2, with D hard to call. Trimming took off 6 bases at V and 0 bases at J, with 12 bases between the two ends. This CDR3 has 15 residues. Germline V gives CDR1 SNHLY, CDR2 FYNNEI.

The chain links TRBV2 to TRBJ1-2; D gene unclear. Per the germline V gene, CDR1 is SNHLY and CDR2 is FYNNEI. CDR3 length: 14 amino acids. V was trimmed by 6 bases and J by 1 base, leaving 12 bases between them. The CDR3 here is CASSQEWFNYGYTF. In DNA, the CDR3 is TGTGCCAGCAGCCAGGAATGGTTTAACTATGGCTACACCTTC.

CDR3 amino acids: CASSEVGQGSYTF. CDR3 sequence (DNA): TGTGCCAGCAGTGAAGTTGGACAGGGCAGCTACACCTTC. This rearrangement joins TRBV6-1 to TRBJ1-2; 8 bases agree with TRBD1. V shed 1 base, J shed 9 bases, and the junction held 4 bases outside the gene matches. The germline V gene has CDR1 MNHNS and CDR2 SASEGT. CDR3 length equals 13 residues.

The rearrangement links TRBV7-3 to TRBJ2-7; D not resolved. Trimming cost V 5 bases and J 0 bases, with 5 bases left between them. Germline V CDR1 and CDR2: SGHTA, FQGTGA. The CDR3 is 12 residues long. The CDR3 here is CASSRSSYEQYV. The CDR3 DNA follows: TGTGCCAGCAGCCGCAGCTCCTACGAGCAGTACGTC.

The chain combines TRBV27 with TRBJ1-1; D not certain. The CDR3 contains 13 residues. The germline V gene encodes CDR1 MNHEY and CDR2 SMNVEV (reference sequence). V was shortened by 6 bases and J by 1 base, with 9 bases between the two germline ends. The DNA for the CDR3 is TGTGCCAGCAGGCGGTCGGCGAACACTGAAGCTTTCTTT. Translated: CASRRSANTEAFF.

The J gene is TRBJ2-7, the V gene TRBV28; TRBD2 matches at 7 bases. CDR1 is MDHEN and CDR2 is SYDVKM in the germline V gene. The CDR3 spans 15 residues. J lost 0 bases, V lost 7 bases, and 9 bases had no gene match. CDR3 sequence reads: CASTPWGGVSYEQYF. CDR3 DNA sequence: TGTGCCAGCACCCCCTGGGGGGGGGTCTCCTACGAGCAGTACTTC. The whole variable domain, filled in from reference TRBV28 and TRBJ2-7, reads DVKVTQSSRYLVKRTGEKVFLECVQDMDHENMFWYRQDPGLGLRLIYFSYDVKMKEKGDIPEGYSVSREKKERFSLILESASTNQTSMYLCASTPWGGVSYEQYFGPGTRLTVT.

In DNA, the CDR3 is TGTGCCAGCAGTTACAACCCGGGGGGGGAGCTGTTTTTT. It is translated as CASSYNPGGELFF. The chain combines TRBV6-5 with TRBJ2-2; tentative D call: TRBD2 (5 bases). The CDR3 is 13 residues long. With 2 bases removed from V and 8 bases from J, the gap between germline ends came to 9 bases. Germline CDR1 reads MNHEY; CDR2 reads SVGAGI.

V usage is TRBV30 and J usage is TRBJ2-7; TRBD2 matches at 11 bases. The V gene's germline CDR1 is GTSNPN and CDR2 SVGIG (reference sequence). The V segment lost 5 bases and the J segment 0 bases; nucleotides outside the gene matches: 3. The length of the CDR3 is 14 residues. The CDR3 DNA is TGTGCCTGGGGGGGACTAGCGGTCTCCTACGAGCAGTACTTC. Its translation: CAWGGLAVSYEQYF.

V usage is TRBV6-5 and J usage is TRBJ1-5, with TRBD1 identical over 9 bases. This CDR3 contains 15 residues. The trim removed 7 bases at V and 5 bases at J, leaving 9 bases unmatched. Germline V gene sequence: CDR1 MNHEY, CDR2 SVGAGI. The CDR3 coding sequence is TGTGCCAGCACCCCCCAGACAGGGGGTCATCAGCCCCAGCATTTT. It yields the protein CASTPQTGGHQPQHF.

The chain has TRBV6-5 and TRBJ1-1, with D possibly matching TRBD1 (6 bases). Germline-derived CDR1 and CDR2 are MNHEY and SVGAGI. The V end was cut by 5 bases, the J end by 0 bases, with 10 bases between. The CDR3 sequence is 14 residues long. As DNA, the CDR3 is TGTGCCAGCAGTCGACAGGCCTTGAACACTGAAGCTTTCTTT. It yields the protein CASSRQALNTEAFF.

The chain's CDR3 is CASSSRGQGAYGYTF. CDR3 nucleotide sequence: TGTGCCAGCAGCTCGAGGGGACAGGGCGCCTATGGCTACACCTTC. The V and J genes are TRBV5-8 and TRBJ1-2; TRBD1 matches at 9 bases. Germline V CDR1 and CDR2: SGHTS, YDEGEE. J was trimmed by 4 bases and V by 3 bases; bases with no gene match: 7. CDR3 length: 15 residues.

The chain joins TRBV6-2 or TRBV6-3 to TRBJ1-5; the match to TRBD1 covers 7 bases. Germline CDR1 and CDR2: MNHEY and SVGEGT. J gave up 5 bases and V 2 bases, and 3 bases lay outside the gene matches. This CDR3 has 14 residues. CDR3 in amino acids: CASSYPGQYQPQHF. The CDR3 nucleotides read TGTGCCAGCAGTTACCCGGGACAGTATCAGCCCCAGCATTTT.

The chain combines TRBV19 with TRBJ2-1; D uncertain. Trimming stripped 5 bases from V and 2 bases from J, with 7 bases between. The CDR3 length is 13 residues. Germline lookup yields CDR1 LNHDA and CDR2 SQIVND (reference sequence). This CDR3 is CASSPPAYNEQFF. The CDR3 DNA reads as TGTGCCAGTAGTCCCCCGGCCTACAATGAGCAGTTCTTC.

V and J are TRBV7-2 and TRBJ2-7, with D tentatively TRBD2 (5 bases). The CDR3 extends over 16 amino acids. V was shortened by 2 bases and J by 7 bases, with 21 bases between the two germline ends. In germline, CDR1 is SGHTA, CDR2 FQGNSA. The CDR3, as DNA: TGTGCCAGCAGCTTAACTCCGACTACCTCCCCCCGGGAGCAGTACTTC. Translation gives CASSLTPTTSPREQYF.

V is TRBV10-3 and J is TRBJ1-4, with TRBD1 as a possible D gene (5 bases). Per germline, CDR1 ENHRY and CDR2 SYGVKD. V was trimmed by 8 bases and J by 8 bases, leaving 9 bases between them. CDR3 length equals 11 residues. CDR3 sequence: CAISSGEKLFF. Here the CDR3 DNA reads TGTGCCATCTCGTCAGGGGAAAAACTGTTTTTT.

V gene TRBV29-1 combines with J gene TRBJ1-3, with D uncertain. There are 12 residues in the CDR3. The V gene lost 3 bases and the J gene lost 2 bases, with 5 bases spanning the gap. Germline V gene sequence: CDR1 SQVTM, CDR2 ANQGSEA. CDR3 nucleotides: TGCAGCGTTGACGGGGCTGGAAACACCATATATTTT. This codes for CSVDGAGNTIYF.

Here the CDR3 DNA reads TGCGCCAGCAGCTCTCAGACTAGCGGGAGGGAAGTTTCCGGGGAGCTGTTTTTT. Translated: CASSSQTSGREVSGELFF. The J gene is TRBJ2-2, the V gene TRBV5-1; TRBD2 agrees at 14 bases. The CDR3 runs to 18 residues. The ends lost 3 bases at V and 6 bases at J; junction bases unmatched: 10. CDR1 and CDR2 (germline): SGHRS, YFSETQ.

V gene TRBV5-6 combines with J gene TRBJ2-1; 12 nucleotides line up with TRBD2. From germline, CDR1 is SGHDT and CDR2 YYEEEE. This CDR3 is built from 17 residues. V was clipped by 5 bases and J by 0 bases; unmatched bases: 6. The CDR3 DNA is TGTGCCAGCAGTTTACGGACTAGCGGGATCTCCTACAATGAGCAGTTCTTC. Its protein is CASSLRTSGISYNEQFF. The full variable domain, in which reference TRBV5-6 and TRBJ2-1 provide the parts outside the CDR3, is DAGVTQSPTHLIKTRGQQVTLRCSPKSGHDTVSWYQQALGQGPQFIFQYYEEEERQRGNFPDRFSGHQFPNYSSELNVNALLLGDSALYLCASSLRTSGISYNEQFFGPGTRLTVL.

This clone came up once. The CDR3 region is CAWSRQGWNEQFF. The CDR3 nucleotides are TGTGCCTGGAGTAGACAGGGTTGGAATGAGCAGTTCTTC. The chain links TRBV30 to TRBJ2-1; 7 positions agree with TRBD1. CDR1 GTSNPN and CDR2 SVGIG come from the germline V gene (reference sequence). Trimming took 2 bases from V and 7 from J; bases not matched to a gene: 5. The CDR3 is 13 amino acids.